These 31 T cell receptor beta chains were all obtained from the same sample, sequenced in a study of long-term antiretroviral therapy in people with HIV. Survey level was the resolution at which the v3.0 immunoSEQ assay ran. Measured with immunoSEQ multiplex PCR; TCRdb has only the in-frame clones, and not every one. The sample has about 7,100 clones, 79% seen once. The input for sequencing was unsorted PBMCs, taken 1.1 years after starting antiretroviral therapy. The source of these receptors is a man aged 35 to 55 with HIV.

The chain links TRBV9 to TRBJ2-5; TRBD2 is a possible D gene (6 bases). The germline CDR1 and CDR2 sequences are SGDLS and YYNGEE. Trimming pared 0 bases from V and 4 bases from J, leaving 13 bases between. CDR3 length: 15 residues. Here the CDR3 DNA reads TGTGCCAGCAGCGTAGGGTGGGGGGAACGAGAGACCCAGTACTTC. Amino acid sequence: CASSVGWGERETQYF.

The chain joins TRBV7-4 to TRBJ1-3, with D maybe TRBD1 (5 bases). V gave up 11 bases and J gave up 0 bases, with 26 bases separating them. CDR3 length: 18 residues. Germline lookup yields CDR1 SGHVT and CDR2 SQSDAQ. Here the CDR3 reads CAGGHGLRVLCSGNTIYF. Here the CDR3 DNA reads TGTGCCGGTGGACACGGGTTAAGAGTGCTCTGCTCTGGAAACACCATATATTTT.

This chain joins TRBV5-1 and TRBJ2-1; 14 positions match TRBD2. From germline, CDR1 is SGHRS and CDR2 YFSETQ. The CDR3 has 17 residues. Trimming removed 4 bases from V and 0 bases from J; junction bases left unmatched: 3. CDR3 amino acids: CASSLGTSGSSYNEQFF. The CDR3 nucleotides are TGCGCCAGCAGCCTGGGGACTAGCGGGAGCTCCTACAATGAGCAGTTCTTC.

This clone was picked up a small number of times. The rearrangement uses TRBV4-1 and TRBJ1-2, with 8 bases aligning to TRBD1. Germline V CDR1 and CDR2: MGHRA, YSYEKL. Trimming took 2 bases from V and 4 from J; bases not matched to a gene: 3. The CDR3 is 14 amino acids. CDR3 DNA sequence: TGCGCCAGCAGCCAATCTGGGACAGGCTATGGCTACACCTTC. Translating gives CASSQSGTGYGYTF.

DNA of the CDR3: TGTGCCAGCAGCCTTGGACAGGGGCGAGGGTCACCCCTCCACTTT. Protein product: CASSLGQGRGSPLHF. This chain connects TRBV7-9 to TRBJ1-6, with TRBD1 matching over 9 bases. Losses at the gene ends were 5 bases for V and 10 bases for J; bases not matched to a gene: 9. The CDR3 is 15 amino acids. Germline loops: CDR1 SEHNR, CDR2 FQNEAQ (reference sequence).

This clone was seen more than once but under ten times. This rearrangement joins TRBV25-1 to TRBJ2-7; no clear D gene. The CDR3 runs to 11 residues. The V gene lost 2 bases and the J gene lost 9 bases, with 8 bases spanning the gap. The germline CDR1 and CDR2 sequences are MGHDK and SYGVNS. The CDR3 bases are TGTGCCAGCAGTGAAAGGGATCGGCAGTACTTC. This translates into CASSERDRQYF.

The CDR3 coding sequence is TGTGCCTGGAGTGTAAAACAGGGTCGGGGAAACACCATATATTTT. It is translated as CAWSVKQGRGNTIYF. This chain links TRBV30 with TRBJ1-3; tentative D call: TRBD1 (6 bases). This CDR3 is 15 amino acids long. Trimming pared 0 bases from V and 4 bases from J, leaving 13 bases between. CDR1 is GTSNPN and CDR2 is SVGIG in the germline V gene (reference sequence).

The gene calls are TRBV18 and TRBJ1-1; D gene uncertain. Per germline, CDR1 KGHSH and CDR2 LQKENI. CDR3 length equals 17 residues. With 3 bases removed from V and 3 bases from J, the gap between germline ends came to 20 bases. The CDR3 is CASSPPGSTVVYTEAFF. Here the CDR3 DNA reads TGTGCCAGCTCACCGCCGGGCAGTACAGTCGTTTACACTGAAGCTTTCTTT. The complete variable domain, with remaining parts taken from reference TRBV18 and TRBJ1-1, reads NAGVMQNPRHLVRRRGQEARLRCSPMKGHSHVYWYRQLPEEGLKFMVYLQKENIIDESGMPKERFSAEFPKEGPSILRIQQVVRGDSAAYFCASSPPGSTVVYTEAFFGQGTRLTVV.

This clone has a single count. This chain uses TRBV13 with TRBJ1-1; D unresolved. The CDR3 covers 13 residues. V shed 3 bases and J shed 0 bases, with 5 bases lying between them. CDR1 and CDR2 (germline): PRHDT, FYEKMQ (reference sequence). The CDR3 sequence is CASSLYMNTEAFF. In DNA, the CDR3 is TGTGCCAGCAGCTTGTACATGAACACTGAAGCTTTCTTT.

The rearrangement uses TRBV13 and TRBJ2-7; the D gene is possibly TRBD1 (6 bases). The CDR3 extends over 15 amino acids. With 4 bases removed from V and 0 bases from J, the gap between germline ends came to 13 bases. From germline, CDR1 is PRHDT and CDR2 FYEKMQ (reference sequence). This CDR3 reads CASSSTGIRSYEQYF. CDR3 nucleotides: TGTGCCAGCAGCTCAACAGGGATACGCTCCTACGAGCAGTACTTC.

In this sample, this clone turned up once. The V call is TRBV5-1, the J call TRBJ2-7, with a tentative D call TRBD1 (5 bases). This CDR3 region has 16 residues. Germline CDR1 is SGHRS and CDR2 is YFSETQ. V was pared by 5 bases and J by 5 bases, with 23 bases between. CDR3 residues: CASRGQGSTKPHEQYF. In DNA, the CDR3 is TGCGCCAGCAGGGGGCAGGGCTCCACGAAACCCCACGAGCAGTACTTC.

This clone was seen just once. The chain links TRBV10-3 to TRBJ2-7, with TRBD2 matching 9 bases. The CDR3 sequence is 13 residues long. CDR1 ENHRY and CDR2 SYGVKD come from the germline V gene. V gave up 6 bases and J gave up 6 bases; unmatched junction bases: 6. DNA of the CDR3: TGTGCCATCAGCCCGGGACTAGCCTTCGAGCAGTACTTC. Translated, it gives CAISPGLAFEQYF.

The rearrangement joins TRBV19 to TRBJ2-7; TRBD1 matches at 8 bases. The CDR3 has 15 amino acids. Germline V gene lookup returns CDR1 LNHDA and CDR2 SQIVND (reference sequence). J was trimmed by 2 bases and V by 5 bases; bases with no gene match: 8. The chain's CDR3 is CASSPGQGLPYEQYF. Here the CDR3 DNA reads TGTGCCAGTAGTCCCGGACAGGGATTACCCTACGAGCAGTACTTC.

This sequence joins TRBV5-1 and TRBJ1-4, with D possibly TRBD1 on 5 matching bases. The V end lost 5 bases, the J end lost 6 bases, and 14 bases lay between the germline ends. Per the germline V gene, CDR1 is SGHRS and CDR2 is YFSETQ. The CDR3 length is 14 residues. Here the CDR3 reads CASSYLGTDEKLFF. The CDR3 nucleotides are TGCGCCAGCAGTTATTTAGGGACCGATGAAAAACTGTTTTTT.

The chain employs TRBV6-4 and TRBJ1-2, with D possibly matching TRBD1 (5 bases). Germline-derived CDR1 and CDR2 are MRHNA and SNTAGT. Trimming left V 7 bases short and J 8 bases short, with 23 bases between. The CDR3 spans 15 residues. This CDR3 reads CASTTVDIGRCGYTF. CDR3 coding DNA: TGTGCCAGCACGACAGTAGATATTGGGCGGTGCGGCTACACCTTC.

This clone was seen only a few times. Here the CDR3 DNA reads TGTGCCAGTAGTATAACTGCAGGGACCTATGGCTACACCTTC. It translates to CASSITAGTYGYTF. This chain connects TRBV19 to TRBJ1-2; D perhaps matches TRBD1 (5 bases). V gave up 2 bases and J gave up 4 bases, with 11 bases separating them. There are 14 residues in the CDR3. In germline, CDR1 is LNHDA, CDR2 SQIVND (reference sequence).

This clone was picked up a small number of times. The genes are TRBV27 and TRBJ1-5; D gene ambiguous. CDR1 and CDR2 (germline): MNHEY, SMNVEV (reference sequence). Trimming left V 0 bases short and J 3 bases short, with 6 bases between. This CDR3 is 14 amino acids long. The CDR3 is CASSLSGSNQPQHF. In DNA, the CDR3 is TGTGCCAGCAGTTTATCAGGGTCCAATCAGCCCCAGCATTTT.

The J gene is TRBJ2-1, the V gene TRBV13; no definite D call. The germline V gene encodes CDR1 PRHDT and CDR2 FYEKMQ (reference sequence). V gave up 5 bases and J gave up 8 bases, with 7 bases separating them. The CDR3 covers 11 residues. The CDR3 nucleotides are TGTGCCAGCAGCAGAAGCGATGAGCAGTTCTTC. Translation gives CASSRSDEQFF.

This chain joins TRBV6-1 and TRBJ1-5; tentative D call: TRBD1 (5 bases). Trimming took 2 bases from V and 4 from J, leaving 6 bases between them. The CDR3 length is 13 residues. CDR1 and CDR2 (germline): MNHNS, SASEGT. CDR3 in amino acids: CASSETGNQPQHF. The CDR3 DNA reads TGTGCCAGCAGTGAAACAGGAAATCAGCCCCAGCATTTT.

The V and J genes are TRBV15 and TRBJ2-3, with unresolved D. The CDR3 runs to 12 residues. V was shortened by 4 bases and J by 1 base, with 3 bases between the two germline ends. In germline, CDR1 is LNHNV, CDR2 YYDKDF (reference sequence). The CDR3 sequence: CATSTRTDTQYF. In nucleotides, the CDR3 is TGTGCCACCAGCACCCGCACAGATACGCAGTATTTT.

J is TRBJ1-2 and V is TRBV19, with TRBD1 matching 8 bases. The length of the CDR3 is 15 residues. Per germline, CDR1 LNHDA and CDR2 SQIVND (reference sequence). The V segment lost 3 bases and the J segment 6 bases; nucleotides outside the gene matches: 9. The CDR3 is CASSIAGTGLDGYTF. As DNA, the CDR3 is TGTGCCAGTAGTATCGCCGGGACAGGTCTGGATGGCTACACCTTC.

This chain connects TRBV10-1 to TRBJ1-1; 8 bases map to TRBD1. After removal of 4 bases from V and 1 base from J, the junction contained 5 bases not matched to a gene. The V gene's germline CDR1 is WNHNN and CDR2 SYGVQD (reference sequence). This CDR3 spans 15 amino acids. The CDR3 is CASSGTGKPNTEAFF. The CDR3 bases are TGCGCCAGCAGTGGGACAGGGAAACCGAACACTGAAGCTTTCTTT.

This clone appeared a few times. This CDR3 is CASSEAPGVNEQYF. In nucleotides, the CDR3 is TGCGCCAGCAGTGAGGCCCCGGGTGTGAACGAGCAGTACTTC. The rearrangement links TRBV10-1 to TRBJ2-7; D uncertain. The CDR3 extends over 14 amino acids. V lost 2 bases to trimming and J lost 5 bases, with 13 bases between them. Looked up from germline, CDR1 is WNHNN and CDR2 is SYGVQD (reference sequence).

This clone was seen once. The CDR3 DNA follows: TGTGCCAGTAGTATCGGGAGCGGGGGGGCGGATGAGCAGTTCTTC. It yields the protein CASSIGSGGADEQFF. The chain couples TRBV19 to TRBJ2-1, with 10 bases aligning to TRBD2. This CDR3 is built from 15 residues. CDR1 is LNHDA, CDR2 SQIVND, per germline (reference sequence). J was trimmed by 8 bases and V by 3 bases; bases with no gene match: 7.

The rearrangement uses TRBV6-5 and TRBJ1-1, with 8 bases matching TRBD1. The CDR3 is made up of 15 amino acids. CDR1 is MNHEY, CDR2 SVGAGI, per germline. J gave up 4 bases and V 6 bases, and 10 bases lay outside the gene matches. CDR3 nucleotides: TGTGCCAGCAGCCACACACGACAGGGGCCCACTGAAGCTTTCTTT. Its translation: CASSHTRQGPTEAFF.

The V and J genes are TRBV4-1 and TRBJ1-2, with D possibly being TRBD1 (5 bases). This CDR3 has 16 residues. CDR1 and CDR2 from the germline V gene are MGHRA and YSYEKL. V lost 1 base, J lost 0 bases, and 12 bases lay in between. This CDR3 reads CASSQAGMGANYGYTF. CDR3 coding DNA: TGCGCCAGCAGCCAAGCAGGGATGGGAGCTAACTATGGCTACACCTTC.

The V gene is TRBV27, the J gene TRBJ2-2; D is ambiguous. The germline V and J ends were trimmed by 0 bases and 7 bases, with 6 bases remaining between them. The CDR3 has 13 residues. Germline CDR1 and CDR2: MNHEY and SMNVEV (reference sequence). CDR3 sequence reads: CASSLSFGGELFF. DNA of the CDR3: TGTGCCAGCAGTTTATCGTTCGGCGGGGAGCTGTTTTTT.

This chain uses TRBV16 with TRBJ2-7; 10 bases align to TRBD1. The CDR3 extends over 15 amino acids. The ends lost 5 bases at V and 1 base at J; junction bases unmatched: 5. The V gene's germline CDR1 is KGHSY and CDR2 FQNENV. CDR3 residues: CASSEGDRGSYEQYF. CDR3 nucleotides: TGTGCCAGCAGCGAAGGGGACAGGGGTTCCTACGAGCAGTACTTC.

The V and J genes are TRBV19 and TRBJ2-4; 7 nucleotides agree with TRBD1. The CDR3 spans 11 residues. V dropped 5 bases and J dropped 11; count of bases not matched to a gene: 3. From germline, CDR1 is LNHDA and CDR2 SQIVND (reference sequence). The CDR3 sequence: CASSYGTVQYF. In DNA form, the CDR3 reads TGTGCCAGTAGTTATGGGACAGTTCAGTACTTC.

The rearrangement joins TRBV5-1 to TRBJ2-2; perhaps D is TRBD1 or TRBD2 (5 bases each). Germline lookup yields CDR1 SGHRS and CDR2 YFSETQ. The V end lost 4 bases, the J end lost 2 bases, and 12 bases lay between the germline ends. CDR3 length equals 15 residues. The CDR3 nucleotides are TGCGCCAGCAGCCCTGGGGGTAGCAACACCGGGGAGCTGTTTTTT. As protein: CASSPGGSNTGELFF.

V is TRBV9 and J is TRBJ2-1, with 11 bases identical to TRBD2. CDR3 length: 17 residues. Looked up from germline, CDR1 is SGDLS and CDR2 is YYNGEE. The trim removed 1 base at V and 4 bases at J, leaving 7 bases unmatched. The CDR3 here is CASSVRSSGGSYNEQFF. DNA of the CDR3: TGTGCCAGCAGCGTAAGGTCTAGCGGGGGGTCGTACAATGAGCAGTTCTTC.